This T cell receptor beta chain originates from a study of CD8+ T cells in alopecia areata. Treatment: oral pan-JAK inhibitor, 5-10 mg twice daily. cDNA reverse transcribed from extracted RNA served as the sequencing template. Here immunoSEQ multiplex PCR was the method, and the copy in TCRdb shows in-frame clones only, minus some. The data show some 220,000 clones, more than 45% seen once. The CDR3 loop spans 11 amino acids. Trimming removed 6 bases from V and 10 bases from J, with 9 bases in between. Per the germline V gene, CDR1 is MNHEY and CDR2 is SVGAGI. The source is a human donor with alopecia areata. The material sequenced was CD4+ T cells sorted from blood, taken at week 4, from a patient treated with tofacitinib. The gene calls are TRBV6-5 and TRBJ1-4; possibly TRBD1 for D (5 bases). The CDR3 region is CASSQGGKLFF. CDR3 nucleotide sequence: TGTGCCAGCAGCCAGGGTGGAAAACTGTTTTTT.